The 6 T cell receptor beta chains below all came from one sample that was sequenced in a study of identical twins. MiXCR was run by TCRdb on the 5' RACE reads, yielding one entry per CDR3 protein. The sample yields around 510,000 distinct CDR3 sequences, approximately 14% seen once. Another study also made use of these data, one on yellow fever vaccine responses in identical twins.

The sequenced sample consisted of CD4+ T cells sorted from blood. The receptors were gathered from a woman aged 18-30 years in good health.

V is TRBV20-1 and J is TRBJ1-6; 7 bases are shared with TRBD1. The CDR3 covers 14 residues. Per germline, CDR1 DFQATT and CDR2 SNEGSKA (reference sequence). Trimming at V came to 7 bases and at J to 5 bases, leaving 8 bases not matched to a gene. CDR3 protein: CSVPPGQNNSPLHF. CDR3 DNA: TGCAGTGTCCCTCCGGGACAGAATAATTCACCCCTCCACTTT.

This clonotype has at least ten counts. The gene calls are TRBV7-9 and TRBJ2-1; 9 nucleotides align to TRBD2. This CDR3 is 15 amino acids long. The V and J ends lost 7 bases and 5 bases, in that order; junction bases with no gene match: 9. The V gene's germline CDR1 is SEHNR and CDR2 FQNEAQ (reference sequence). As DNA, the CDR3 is TGTGCCAGCACCCCCCGAGCGGGAGGCAACAATGAGCAGTTCTTC. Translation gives CASTPRAGGNNEQFF.

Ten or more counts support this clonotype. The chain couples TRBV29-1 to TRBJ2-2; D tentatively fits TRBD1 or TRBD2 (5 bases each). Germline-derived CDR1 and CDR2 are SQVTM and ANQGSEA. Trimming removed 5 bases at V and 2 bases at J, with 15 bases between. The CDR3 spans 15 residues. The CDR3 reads CSVLGALDNTGELFF. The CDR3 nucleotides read TGCAGCGTTCTCGGGGCGTTAGATAACACCGGGGAGCTGTTTTTT.

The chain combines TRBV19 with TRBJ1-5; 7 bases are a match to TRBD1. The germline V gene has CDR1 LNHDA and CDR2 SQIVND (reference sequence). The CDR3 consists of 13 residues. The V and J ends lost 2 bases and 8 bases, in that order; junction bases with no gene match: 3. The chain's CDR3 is CASSINRGEPQHF. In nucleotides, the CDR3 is TGTGCCAGTAGTATAAACAGGGGCGAGCCCCAGCATTTT.

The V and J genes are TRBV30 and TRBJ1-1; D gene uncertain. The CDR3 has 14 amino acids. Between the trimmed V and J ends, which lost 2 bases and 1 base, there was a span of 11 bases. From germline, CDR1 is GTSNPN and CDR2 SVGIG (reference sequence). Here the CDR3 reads CAWSQGWGNTEAFF. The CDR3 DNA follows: TGTGCCTGGAGTCAAGGGTGGGGGAACACTGAAGCTTTCTTT.

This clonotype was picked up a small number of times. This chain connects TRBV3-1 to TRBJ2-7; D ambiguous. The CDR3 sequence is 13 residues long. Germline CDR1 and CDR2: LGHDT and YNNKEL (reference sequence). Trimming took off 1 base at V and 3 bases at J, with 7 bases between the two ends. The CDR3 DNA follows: TGTGCCAGCAGCCAAGGGTCCCTCTACGAGCAGTACTTC. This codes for CASSQGSLYEQYF.